These T cell receptor beta chains were read from a single sample in a study of control samples from healthy donors and cancer patients. Libraries were prepared by immunoSEQ multiplex PCR; TCRdb keeps only in-frame clonotypes and omits some of them. The sample shows 150,000 to 200,000 clones, 90% to 95% of them seen only once. The sequenced sample consisted of blood. These receptors were obtained from a man aged 18 to 30 in good health. Both conserved end residues are part of each CDR3. A D gene is named only where the DNA matches it firmly. Not every row has a clone size; where given, it reads once, few, many or a size class.

D	V	J	size	CDR3	DNA
NA	TRBV24-1	TRBJ1-1	NA	CATSGSGAEAFF	TGTGCCACCAGTGGTTCAGGGGCCGAAGCTTTCTTT
NA	TRBV5-4	TRBJ1-1	NA	CASSFPSGDTEAFF	TGTGCCAGCAGCTTCCCTAGCGGGGACACTGAAGCTTTCTTT
TRBD2	TRBV6-5	TRBJ2-7	NA	CASKERLAGSYEQYF	TGTGCCAGCAAGGAGCGACTAGCGGGTTCCTACGAGCAGTACTTC
NA	TRBV24-1	TRBJ2-3	once	CATSDPRGTDTQYF	TGTGCCACCAGTGATCCCCGGGGGACAGATACGCAGTATTTT
NA	TRBV24-1	TRBJ2-7	NA	CATIVIAGACYEQYF	TGTGCCACCATTGTTATAGCAGGGGCGTGCTACGAGCAGTACTTC
TRBD2	TRBV24-1	TRBJ2-1	once	CATSESGGETFNEQFF	TGTGCCACCAGTGAGTCCGGGGGGGAGACCTTCAATGAGCAGTTCTTC
NA	TRBV6-6	TRBJ2-2	NA	CASSYSMDTGELFF	TGTGCCAGCAGTTACTCGATGGACACCGGGGAGCTGTTTTTT
NA	TRBV25-1	TRBJ2-3	NA	CASSDAGTSTDTQYF	TGTGCCAGCAGTGATGCGGGGACTAGCACAGATACGCAGTATTTT
NA	TRBV4-1	TRBJ1-2	NA	CASSRGETNYGYTF	TGCGCCAGCAGCCGGGGAGAAACGAACTATGGCTACACCTTC
NA	TRBV5-5	TRBJ1-1	NA	CASSFNEAFF	TGTGCCAGCAGCTTTAATGAAGCTTTCTTT
NA	TRBV7-9	TRBJ2-2	NA	CASSLLTGSTGELFF	TGTGCCAGCAGCTTACTGACAGGATCGACCGGGGAGCTGTTTTTT
NA	TRBV14	TRBJ1-6	once	CASSQQDRVNSPLHF	TGTGCCAGCAGCCAACAAGACAGAGTTAATTCACCCCTCCACTTT
NA	TRBV19	TRBJ1-5	NA	CASSIPAPSNQPQHF	TGTGCCAGTAGTATACCAGCGCCCAGCAATCAGCCCCAGCATTTT
NA	TRBV4-1	TRBJ1-1	NA	CASSGPGYTEAFF	TGCGCCAGCAGCGGACCCGGTTACACTGAAGCTTTCTTT
NA	TRBV5-1	TRBJ1-1	NA	CASSLPRQSNTEAFF	TGCGCCAGCAGCTTGCCGAGACAGTCGAACACTGAAGCTTTCTTT
NA	TRBV19	TRBJ1-3	NA	CASQAGRENTIYF	TGTGCCAGTCAAGCGGGCAGGGAGAACACCATATATTTT
TRBD2	TRBV19	TRBJ2-7	once	CASSPGRSSYEQYF	TGTGCCAGTAGTCCCGGGAGGAGCTCCTACGAGCAGTACTTC
TRBD1	TRBV11-2	TRBJ1-1	NA	CASSPGTGPLVNTEAFF	TGTGCCAGCAGCCCAGGGACAGGGCCCCTGGTGAACACTGAAGCTTTCTTT
NA	TRBV5-8	TRBJ2-1	NA	CASKNGPKALISYNEQFF	TGTGCCAGCAAGAACGGACCAAAAGCCTTGATCTCCTACAATGAGCAGTTCTTC
NA	TRBV6-5	TRBJ2-7	NA	CASTPRGHGFYEQYF	TGTGCCAGCACACCCCGGGGCCACGGCTTCTACGAGCAGTACTTC
TRBD2	TRBV19	TRBJ2-3	NA	CASSISAGGEDTQYF	TGTGCCAGTAGTATATCGGCGGGGGGAGAGGATACGCAGTATTTT
NA	TRBV6-5	TRBJ1-1	NA	CASSLYSGEAFF	TGTGCCAGCAGTTTATATTCAGGTGAAGCTTTCTTT
NA	TRBV12-5	TRBJ2-3	NA	CASGTYLRGTDTQYF	TGTGCTAGTGGTACTTACCTGAGGGGCACAGATACGCAGTATTTT
TRBD2	TRBV3-1/TRBV3-2	TRBJ2-5	NA	CSVSSSGGETQYF	TGCTCCGTCAGCTCGAGCGGGGGAGAGACCCAGTACTTC
TRBD2	TRBV6-1	TRBJ2-2	once	CASSEGLGGKRGVSVGELFF	TGTGCCAGCAGTGAAGGCCTTGGCGGGAAGCGGGGGGTATCGGTCGGGGAGCTGTTTTTT
NA	TRBV24-1	TRBJ2-2	NA	CATRKNGGGGELFF	TGTGCCACCAGAAAAAACGGGGGAGGCGGGGAGCTGTTTTTT
TRBD1	TRBV24-1	TRBJ2-6	NA	CATSVNPGQGDTGANVLTF	TGTGCCACCAGTGTTAATCCGGGACAGGGGGATACAGGGGCCAACGTCCTGACTTTC
TRBD1	TRBV18	TRBJ2-6	NA	CASSQPGQGISGANVLTF	TGTGCCAGCTCACAGCCGGGACAGGGAATCTCTGGGGCCAACGTCCTGACTTTC